The 15 T cell receptor beta chains below were found in one sample sequenced in a study of spatial heterogeneity in lung cancer. Using its own MiXCR run on the 5' RACE reads, TCRdb lists one record per CDR3 protein. This table holds 50,000 or so distinct CDR3 sequences, about 7.6% found once. Time point indicated: sample taken at primary tumor resection. Researchers sequenced whole RNA taken from tumor, nontumor lung or frozen PBMC without sorting. The starting material was PBMCs, obtained at surgery. The receptor source for this set is a female donor with early-stage non-small cell lung cancer.

In this sample, this clonotype turned up a few times. The V call is TRBV4-1, the J call TRBJ1-4; the match to TRBD1 covers 9 bases. J was trimmed by 3 bases and V by 0 bases; bases with no gene match: 8. Looked up from germline, CDR1 is MGHRA and CDR2 is YSYEKL. CDR3 length: 18 amino acids. The DNA for the CDR3 is TGCGCCAGCAGCCAAGAAGGGGGACAGGGATCAGCTAATGAAAAACTGTTTTTT. Its translation is CASSQEGGQGSANEKLFF.

The CDR3, as DNA: TGCGCCAGCAGCCCCGGACAGGGGGGACCCTACAATGAGCAGTTCTTC. Its translation is CASSPGQGGPYNEQFF. The chain employs TRBV5-1 and TRBJ2-1; 10 positions match TRBD1. V shed 4 bases and J 2 bases; nucleotides not matched to a gene: 6. The germline gives CDR1 SGHRS, CDR2 YFSETQ. The CDR3 sequence is 16 residues long. Together with reference TRBV5-1 and TRBJ2-1, the CDR3 gives the full variable domain: KAGVTQTPRYLIKTRGQQVTLSCSPISGHRSVSWYQQTPGQGLQFLFEYFSETQRNKGNFPGRFSGRQFSNSRSEMNVSTLELGDSALYLCASSPGQGGPYNEQFFGPGTRLTVL.

This CDR3 reads CASTPTGDQETQYF. In nucleotides, the CDR3 is TGTGCCAGCACCCCTACAGGCGACCAAGAGACCCAGTACTTC. The gene calls are TRBV6-6 and TRBJ2-5; TRBD1 is a possible D gene (5 bases). Germline CDR1 and CDR2: MNHNY and SVGAGI (reference sequence). The CDR3 totals 14 residues. V gave up 7 bases and J gave up 0 bases, with 12 bases separating them.

In this sample, this clonotype turned up a few times. The chain joins TRBV30 to TRBJ2-7, with a weak D call TRBD2 (5 bases). CDR1 and CDR2 (germline): GTSNPN, SVGIG (reference sequence). The V end lost 6 bases, the J end lost 2 bases, and 23 bases lay between the germline ends. The CDR3 length is 16 residues. Written as DNA, the CDR3 is TGTGCCTGCCGGGTCCTGAATACCGGGATAACCTACGAGCAGTACTTC. Its translation is CACRVLNTGITYEQYF.

In regard to this clonotype: A much bigger clone sits one base away, suggesting this may be a read error. V is TRBV18 and J is TRBJ1-6; maybe TRBD1 (6 bases). The CDR3 has 14 amino acids. The germline CDR1 and CDR2 sequences are KGHSH and LQKENI. This CDR3 is CASSPHRVGSPHHF. The CDR3 nucleotides are TGTGCCAGCTCACCACACAGGGTTGGATCACCCCACCACTTT.

This clonotype appeared a few times. The chain combines TRBV6-1 with TRBJ1-2; possible D gene TRBD1, 5 bases. Per the germline V gene, CDR1 is MNHNS and CDR2 is SASEGT. V gave up 5 bases and J gave up 2 bases, with 9 bases separating them. CDR3 length: 13 amino acids. CDR3 coding DNA: TGTGCCAGCAGTACCGGGGCCAACTATGGCTACACCTTC. Translating gives CASSTGANYGYTF.

The chain links TRBV7-9 to TRBJ2-5, with D perhaps TRBD1 (6 bases). The germline V and J ends were trimmed by 0 bases and 4 bases, with 9 bases remaining between them. This CDR3 contains 14 residues. Germline CDR1 reads SEHNR; CDR2 reads FQNEAQ (reference sequence). Here the CDR3 DNA reads TGTGCCAGCAGCTTAGCGCAGGGGTTAGAGACCCAGTACTTC. Translation gives CASSLAQGLETQYF.

The chain is built from TRBV12-3 or TRBV12-4 and TRBJ2-2; maybe TRBD2 (6 bases). CDR3 length: 15 residues. V was clipped by 2 bases and J by 3 bases, with 10 bases between them. The CDR3 loop is CASSLTSGHTGELFF. CDR3 nucleotide sequence: TGTGCCAGCAGTTTAACCAGCGGGCACACCGGGGAGCTGTTTTTT.

This clonotype was seen only a few times. The chain combines TRBV6-5 with TRBJ1-2, with D maybe TRBD1 (5 bases). Germline loops: CDR1 MNHEY, CDR2 SVGAGI. The CDR3 loop spans 15 amino acids. V was pared by 6 bases and J by 0 bases, with 14 bases between. CDR3 nucleotide sequence: TGTGCCAGCAGCCGAAGACAGACCACTAACTATGGCTACACCTTC. Amino acid sequence: CASSRRQTTNYGYTF.

The J gene is TRBJ1-5, the V gene TRBV19, with unresolved D. The CDR3 contains 15 residues. Germline loops: CDR1 LNHDA, CDR2 SQIVND (reference sequence). The V gene lost 2 bases and the J gene lost 2 bases, with 10 bases spanning the gap. CDR3 loop: CASSITQFGNQPQHF. The DNA of the CDR3 is TGTGCCAGTAGTATAACACAATTCGGCAATCAGCCCCAGCATTTT. Complete variable domain (other parts from reference TRBV19 and TRBJ1-5): DGGITQSPKYLFRKEGQNVTLSCEQNLNHDAMYWYRQDPGQGLRLIYYSQIVNDFQKGDIAEGYSVSREKKESFPLTVTSAQKNPTAFYLCASSITQFGNQPQHFGDGTRLSIL.

V and J are TRBV20-1 and TRBJ1-1, with D uncertain. Per germline, CDR1 DFQATT and CDR2 SNEGSKA (reference sequence). CDR3 length: 14 residues. V lost 0 bases and J 1 base, leaving 9 bases between the germline ends. CDR3 coding DNA: TGCAGTGCTAGAGATGCGAGGCCGAACACTGAAGCTTTCTTT. Protein sequence: CSARDARPNTEAFF.

Many counts were recorded for this clonotype. This chain links TRBV7-2 with TRBJ1-1, with 9 bases aligning to TRBD1. Germline V lookup: CDR1 SGHTA, CDR2 FQGNSA. The CDR3 totals 18 residues. V was clipped by 1 base and J by 2 bases; unmatched bases: 11. CDR3: CASSLGVTGTGQNTEAFF. CDR3 sequence (DNA): TGTGCCAGCAGCTTAGGGGTAACCGGGACAGGGCAAAACACTGAAGCTTTCTTT.

This clonotype was counted at least ten times. The rearrangement links TRBV12-3 or TRBV12-4 to TRBJ2-1; D may correspond to TRBD1 or TRBD2 (5 bases each). V lost 7 bases, J lost 8 bases, and 18 bases lay in between. The CDR3 spans 14 residues. The CDR3 loop is CASTVPGRGHEQFF. DNA for the CDR3: TGTGCCAGCACCGTCCCGGGACGGGGACATGAGCAGTTCTTC.

The sample holds many counts of this clonotype. The chain recombines TRBV2 with TRBJ2-5; possible D gene TRBD2, 5 bases. This CDR3 is 14 amino acids long. CDR1 is SNHLY and CDR2 is FYNNEI in the germline V gene. Trimming removed 3 bases at V and 2 bases at J, with 10 bases between. The CDR3 loop is CASSEGVQQETQYF. The CDR3 DNA follows: TGTGCCAGCAGTGAGGGAGTACAGCAAGAGACCCAGTACTTC.

Regarding this clonotype: The junction does not match germline at one end; this may be a read error. The V and J genes are TRBV7-9 and TRBJ1-1; 7 bases fit TRBD1. Germline V gene lookup returns CDR1 SEHNR and CDR2 FQNEAQ (reference sequence). The CDR3 runs to 13 residues. CDR3 sequence reads: CASSPTGVTEALF. Written as DNA, the CDR3 is TGTGCCAGCAGCCCAACAGGGGTCACTGAAGCTCTCTTT.